The 25 T cell receptor beta chains below all came from one sample that was sequenced in a study of T cell responses to AZD1222 COVID-19 vaccine. Here immunoSEQ multiplex PCR was the method, and the copy in TCRdb shows in-frame clones only, minus some. The sample carries about 86,000 clones, roughly 90% recorded once. The sequences come from peripheral blood, collected 28 days after the second AZD1222 dose. The source of these receptors is an adult who received the AZD1222 COVID-19 vaccine.

The chain joins TRBV24-1 to TRBJ1-4, with 7 positions matching TRBD1. CDR3 length equals 16 residues. Germline loops: CDR1 KGHDR, CDR2 SFDVKD. V dropped 9 bases and J dropped 10; count of bases not matched to a gene: 19. The CDR3 DNA reads TGTGCCACCCCAAACCGGGACAGCGCCCTTCGGGCAAAACTGTTTTTT. It codes for CATPNRDSALRAKLFF.

V usage is TRBV7-9 and J usage is TRBJ1-1, with TRBD1 matching over 7 bases. CDR1 and CDR2 (germline): SEHNR, FQNEAQ (reference sequence). The CDR3 totals 17 residues. Trimming at V came to 5 bases and at J to 3 bases, leaving 15 bases not matched to a gene. The CDR3 loop reads CASSLGEYRGRHTEAFF. In DNA, the CDR3 is TGTGCCAGCAGCCTAGGGGAGTACAGGGGTAGACACACTGAAGCTTTCTTT.

This sequence joins TRBV7-8 and TRBJ2-1, with 9 nucleotides matching TRBD2. Losses at the gene ends were 1 base for V and 6 bases for J; bases not matched to a gene: 4. Germline CDR1 reads SGHVS; CDR2 reads FQNEAQ. The CDR3 extends over 15 amino acids. DNA for the CDR3: TGTGCCAGCAGCTTAGTTAGCGGGAGCCCCAATGAGCAGTTCTTC. Translation: CASSLVSGSPNEQFF. Complete variable domain (other parts from reference TRBV7-8 and TRBJ2-1): GAGVSQSPRYKVAKRGQDVALRCDPISGHVSLFWYQQALGQGPEFLTYFQNEAQLDKSGLPSDRFFAERPEGSVSTLKIQRTQQEDSAVYLCASSLVSGSPNEQFFGPGTRLTVL.

The chain couples TRBV5-6 to TRBJ1-2; TRBD1 aligns across 11 bases. This CDR3 has 14 amino acids. Trimming took 5 bases from V and 4 from J; bases not matched to a gene: 4. The germline V gene encodes CDR1 SGHDT and CDR2 YYEEEE. The CDR3 DNA reads as TGTGCCAGCAGAGGACAGGGGGCAGGCTATGGCTACACCTTC. It specifies CASRGQGAGYGYTF.

The V and J genes are TRBV9 and TRBJ2-3; D gene ambiguous. V shed 0 bases and J shed 6 bases, with 11 bases lying between them. This CDR3 has 14 residues. Germline assignment: CDR1 SGDLS and CDR2 YYNGEE. The CDR3 here is CASSVGPLSDTQYF. In DNA, the CDR3 is TGTGCCAGCAGCGTAGGGCCGCTCAGTGATACGCAGTATTTT.

The genes are TRBV9 and TRBJ2-2; D may be TRBD2 (6 bases). CDR1 and CDR2 (germline): SGDLS, YYNGEE. V was cut by 0 bases and J by 5 bases, with 17 bases left in between. The CDR3 runs 17 residues. The CDR3 sequence is CASSVDYGGGRTGELFF. CDR3 nucleotide sequence: TGTGCCAGCAGCGTAGACTACGGGGGAGGACGAACCGGGGAGCTGTTTTTT.

V and J are TRBV12-3 or TRBV12-4 and TRBJ1-1; no definite D call. Trimming shortened V by 6 bases and J by 7 bases, and 15 bases separated the two germline ends. The CDR3 loop spans 13 amino acids. The CDR3 loop reads CASSPRQRGEAFF. DNA for the CDR3: TGTGCCAGCAGCCCTCGCCAGCGAGGTGAAGCTTTCTTT.

This clone was counted only a few times. One end of the junction fails to match germline, which may point to a read error. The chain recombines TRBV14 with TRBJ1-1; D not certain. Per germline, CDR1 SGHDN and CDR2 FVKESK. CDR3 length: 17 amino acids. CDR3 sequence: CASSLELGGGLKTEAFF. CDR3 sequence (DNA): TGTGCCAGCAGCTTAGAGCTAGGTGGCGGGCTGAAAACTGAAGCTTTCTTT.

This clone was counted a single time. The chain couples TRBV19 to TRBJ2-3; maybe TRBD2 (6 bases). The CDR3 has 14 amino acids. Trimming removed 3 bases at V and 5 bases at J, with 12 bases between. CDR1 is LNHDA and CDR2 is SQIVND in the germline V gene (reference sequence). CDR3 amino acids: CASSISSVVDTQYF. CDR3 sequence (DNA): TGTGCCAGTAGTATTTCTAGCGTCGTAGATACGCAGTATTTT.

J is TRBJ2-2 and V is TRBV25-1; 7 nucleotides match TRBD2. The CDR3 is made up of 16 amino acids. Germline CDR1 and CDR2: MGHDK and SYGVNS. The J segment lost 3 bases and the V segment lost 4 bases, leaving 8 bases of the junction unmatched. The chain's CDR3 is CASSGKGRDYTGELFF. In DNA, the CDR3 is TGTGCCAGCAGTGGGAAGGGGAGGGACTACACCGGGGAGCTGTTTTTT. Looking up the rest from reference TRBV25-1 and TRBJ2-2 gives the full variable domain: EADIYQTPRYLVIGTGKKITLECSQTMGHDKMYWYQQDPGMELHLIHYSYGVNSTEKGDLSSESTVSRIRTEHFPLTLESARPSHTSQYLCASSGKGRDYTGELFFGEGSRLTVL.

The chain is built from TRBV7-9 and TRBJ2-2; maybe TRBD1 (5 bases). Trimming removed 5 bases from V and 6 bases from J, with 25 bases in between. This CDR3 is built from 18 residues. Germline V lookup: CDR1 SEHNR, CDR2 FQNEAQ (reference sequence). The chain's CDR3 is CASSVTDREDSRSGELFF. The CDR3 region has the DNA TGTGCCAGCAGCGTGACAGACCGAGAGGATTCCCGTTCCGGGGAGCTGTTTTTT.

The V and J genes are TRBV5-6 and TRBJ1-1, with D hard to call. Germline lookup yields CDR1 SGHDT and CDR2 YYEEEE. There are 16 residues in the CDR3. The germline V and J ends were trimmed by 2 bases and 0 bases, with 14 bases remaining between them. CDR3 sequence (DNA): TGTGCCAGCAGCTTAGGGTTAGGCGCCATGAACACTGAAGCTTTCTTT. Translated, it gives CASSLGLGAMNTEAFF.

The V call is TRBV28, the J call TRBJ2-5; D remains ambiguous. In germline, CDR1 is MDHEN, CDR2 SYDVKM. Trimming removed 5 bases at V and 2 bases at J, with 12 bases between. The CDR3 is 14 residues long. The CDR3 DNA sequence: TGTGCCAGCAGTGCCCGAGGTAGACAAGAGACCCAGTACTTC. This gives the protein CASSARGRQETQYF.

The chain has TRBV2 and TRBJ2-7, with D perhaps assigned TRBD1 or TRBD2 (5 bases each). This CDR3 has 14 amino acids. Trimming stripped 4 bases from V and 6 bases from J, with 16 bases between. Germline V lookup: CDR1 SNHLY, CDR2 FYNNEI. The CDR3 sequence: CASSGPGAGSEQYF. CDR3 nucleotides: TGTGCCAGCAGTGGACCCGGGGCAGGGTCCGAGCAGTACTTC.

The V gene is TRBV24-1, the J gene TRBJ2-1; 9 bases agree with TRBD2. This CDR3 comprises 14 residues. CDR1 and CDR2 from the germline V gene are KGHDR and SFDVKD. V lost 5 bases to trimming and J lost 6 bases; unmatched junction nucleotides: 4. This chain's CDR3 is CATSVGTSRNEQFF. DNA of the CDR3: TGTGCCACCAGTGTCGGGACTAGCCGCAATGAGCAGTTCTTC.

V is TRBV20-1 and J is TRBJ2-1, with 8 bases lining up with TRBD2. The V gene end was trimmed by 3 bases and the J gene end by 3 bases; junction bases not matched to a gene: 4. Germline-derived CDR1 and CDR2 are DFQATT and SNEGSKA (reference sequence). This CDR3 spans 14 amino acids. In DNA, the CDR3 is TGCAGTGCTAGTCGGGAGGGGTTCTACAATGAGCAGTTCTTC. It translates to CSASREGFYNEQFF.

The chain links TRBV19 to TRBJ1-5, with 7 bases lining up with TRBD1. Germline CDR1 and CDR2: LNHDA and SQIVND (reference sequence). The ends lost 4 bases at V and 4 bases at J; junction bases unmatched: 4. CDR3 length: 14 amino acids. The CDR3 sequence: CASSTGQVNQPQHF. The CDR3 DNA reads as TGTGCCAGTAGTACCGGACAGGTTAATCAGCCCCAGCATTTT.

The rearrangement uses TRBV7-9 and TRBJ1-2; TRBD1 aligns across 9 bases. The CDR3 has 14 residues. CDR1 is SEHNR, CDR2 FQNEAQ, per germline (reference sequence). Trimming at V came to 5 bases and at J to 6 bases, leaving 7 bases not matched to a gene. In DNA, the CDR3 is TGTGCCAGCAGCCCGAGGGACAGGGAGCATGGCTACACCTTC. The encoded protein is CASSPRDREHGYTF.

The chain joins TRBV6-1 to TRBJ1-4, with TRBD1 identical over 8 bases. This CDR3 region has 16 residues. V shed 4 bases, J shed 7 bases, and the junction held 11 bases outside the gene matches. Germline V gene data show CDR1 as MNHNS and CDR2 as SASEGT. CDR3 sequence reads: CASSAGFWTGSEKLFF. As DNA, the CDR3 is TGTGCCAGCAGTGCGGGCTTTTGGACAGGGAGTGAAAAACTGTTTTTT.

The rearrangement links TRBV9 to TRBJ2-1; tentatively, D is TRBD2 (5 bases). The V end was cut by 0 bases, the J end by 7 bases, with 8 bases between. Germline CDR1 is SGDLS and CDR2 is YYNGEE. The CDR3 runs 13 residues. CDR3: CASSVDRGNEQFF. The DNA for the CDR3 is TGTGCCAGCAGCGTAGATCGGGGAAATGAGCAGTTCTTC.

The V call is TRBV2, the J call TRBJ1-2; D remains unclear. CDR3 length equals 13 residues. V lost 6 bases and J 2 bases, leaving 10 bases between the germline ends. CDR1 SNHLY and CDR2 FYNNEI come from the germline V gene. The CDR3 here is CASRPDGNYGYTF. The CDR3 bases are TGTGCCAGCAGGCCGGACGGAAACTATGGCTACACCTTC.

The chain recombines TRBV2 with TRBJ1-2; D call uncertain. V shed 4 bases and J shed 1 base, with 10 bases lying between them. Germline V lookup: CDR1 SNHLY, CDR2 FYNNEI. CDR3 length: 14 amino acids. The CDR3 is CASSALSLNYGYTF. CDR3 DNA: TGTGCCAGCAGTGCGCTTAGCCTTAACTATGGCTACACCTTC.

The V gene is TRBV11-2, the J gene TRBJ2-5, with 7 bases aligning to TRBD2. J lost 0 bases, V lost 1 base, and 5 bases had no gene match. The CDR3 consists of 16 residues. Germline lookup yields CDR1 SGHAT and CDR2 FQNNGV. The CDR3 nucleotides read TGTGCCAGCAGCTTAGGGGCTAGCGGAAACCAAGAGACCCAGTACTTC. It encodes CASSLGASGNQETQYF.

The V and J genes are TRBV5-1 and TRBJ1-6, with D possibly being TRBD1 (6 bases). Germline loops: CDR1 SGHRS, CDR2 YFSETQ. V lost 1 base and J 8 bases, leaving 13 bases between the germline ends. This CDR3 has 15 amino acids. The chain's CDR3 is CASSLIDRRDSPLHF. The CDR3 DNA sequence: TGCGCCAGCAGCTTGATCGACAGGAGAGATTCACCCCTCCACTTT.

V and J are TRBV5-1 and TRBJ2-7; 8 bases align to TRBD1. Germline values: CDR1 SGHRS, CDR2 YFSETQ. The CDR3 runs 16 residues. Trimming removed 1 base from V and 7 bases from J; junction bases left unmatched: 13. The CDR3: CASSLRPGQGVGEQYF. The CDR3 coding sequence is TGCGCCAGCAGCTTGCGACCCGGACAGGGCGTTGGGGAGCAGTACTTC.